This T cell receptor beta chain was observed in a study of beta chain features in type 1 diabetes. Comments on this clone: Its antigen is not identified.

The investigators reverse transcribed all of the isolated RNA, so they sequenced expressed TCRB transcripts. The protocol was immunoSEQ multiplex PCR, while the TCRdb copy is restricted to in-frame clones and leaves out a portion. In the table there are roughly 400,000 clones, over 8.5% of which are singletons. V was clipped by 6 bases and J by 7 bases; unmatched bases: 9. The CDR3 spans 14 residues. CDR1 SNHLY and CDR2 FYNNEI come from the germline V gene. General study findings and limits: Cells that show high TCR expression could be over-represented by cDNA sequencing. PCR might show a preference for shorter templates, equally across patients and controls. For Type 1 diabetes patients, all four CD4+ subsets carried TCRB CDR3s that were moderately but significantly shorter. Insertions at VDJ junctions were less frequent in type 1 diabetes patients. These patients also deleted more nucleotides at the same junctions.

This chain uses TRBV2 with TRBJ1-2, with 9 bases matching TRBD1. This receptor was obtained from a man younger than 45 with type 1 diabetes. The source material was central memory CD4+ T cells from blood. The chain's CDR3 is CASREMGQGSGYTF. The CDR3 nucleotides are TGTGCCAGCAGGGAAATGGGACAGGGCAGTGGCTACACCTTC.